The rows below give T cell receptor beta chains drawn from one sample of a study of blood T cell repertoires in COVID-19. Sequencing was performed with immunoSEQ multiplex PCR; in TCRdb, only in-frame clones are kept and a portion is missing. The sample holds 130,000 or so clones, over 75% seen once. The material sequenced was peripheral blood. The receptors come from an older man with active or convalescent COVID-19. Each CDR3 is given with its conserved first and last residue. A D gene is named only where the DNA matches it firmly. Some rows mark clone size as missing; the rest say once, few, many or name a class of expanded clone.

TRBJ1-6 | 13 | NA | few | TRBV2 | TGTGCCAGCAGTGGGCAGGGTCGTTCACCCCTCCACTTT | CASSGQGRSPLHF
TRBJ1-1 | 13 | NA | NA | TRBV6-5 | TGTGCCAGCAGTTCCGGGGGGAACACTGAAGCTTTCTTT | CASSSGGNTEAFF
TRBJ1-2 | 15 | NA | NA | TRBV7-9 | TGTGCCAGCAGCTCGGGGACGGGAGCTAACTATGGCTACACCTTC | CASSSGTGANYGYTF
TRBJ1-2 | 14 | NA | NA | TRBV7-2 | TGTGCCAGCAGCTTAGCCCAGGCGCCCTATGGCTACACCTTC | CASSLAQAPYGYTF
TRBJ1-5 | 15 | NA | once | TRBV19 | TGTGCCAGTAGAAGGCGGGGGGATACGGTACAGCCCCAGCATTTT | CASRRRGDTVQPQHF
TRBJ2-7 | 14 | TRBD1 | NA | TRBV28 | TGTGCCAGCTTCGAGGGACAGAATCCCTACGAGCAGTACTTC | CASFEGQNPYEQYF
TRBJ1-2 | 14 | NA | NA | TRBV2 | TGTGCCAGCAGTGAAGTTGGGGGGGATGCTGGCTACACCTTC | CASSEVGGDAGYTF
TRBJ1-1 | 15 | NA | NA | TRBV19 | TGTGCCAGTAGCACCAGGGGTGGGGAGAACACTGAAGCTTTCTTT | CASSTRGGENTEAFF
TRBJ1-6 | 15 | TRBD1 | NA | TRBV5-1 | TGCGCCAGCAGCGCCCTCGACAGGGGTAATTCACCCCTCCACTTT | CASSALDRGNSPLHF
TRBJ1-1 | 14 | TRBD1 | NA | TRBV29-1 | TGCAGCGTGGGGACAGGGGACGTGAACACTGAAGCTTTCTTT | CSVGTGDVNTEAFF
TRBJ2-1 | 17 | TRBD2 | NA | TRBV18 | TGTGCCAGCTCACCACCGACTAGCGGGACATCCTACAATGAGCAGTTCTTC | CASSPPTSGTSYNEQFF
TRBJ2-3 | 19 | NA | NA | TRBV7-9 | TGTGCCAGCAGCTTGAGGGGGGGGCCTAGCGGCCTGGAGATAGATACGCAGTATTTT | CASSLRGGPSGLEIDTQYF
TRBJ2-3 | 16 | TRBD2 | NA | TRBV7-2 | TGTGCCAGCAGCTACCGACTAGCGGGAGGCACAGATACGCAGTATTTT | CASSYRLAGGTDTQYF
TRBJ1-2 | 13 | NA | NA | TRBV12-3/TRBV12-4 | TGTGCCAGCAGTTATAAGGGAGACTATGGCTACACCTTC | CASSYKGDYGYTF
TRBJ2-7 | 15 | TRBD1 | NA | TRBV6-5 | TGTGCCAGCAGTAGAGCCCGGGACAGGGGCTACGAGCAGTACTTC | CASSRARDRGYEQYF
TRBJ2-5 | 15 | TRBD2 | NA | TRBV6-5 | TGTGCCAGCAGGAACCTGACTAGCGGGCGGGAGACCCAGTACTTC | CASRNLTSGRETQYF
TRBJ2-2 | 18 | NA | few | TRBV10-1 | TGCGCCAGCAACGGGGGGGGCAGGGGGTACAACAACACCGGGGAGCTGTTTTTT | CASNGGGRGYNNTGELFF
TRBJ2-7 | 14 | TRBD1 | NA | TRBV5-1 | TGCGCCAGCAGCTTGGGGACAGGTGCCTACGAGCAGTACTTC | CASSLGTGAYEQYF
TRBJ1-4 | 14 | NA | once | TRBV6-6 | TGTGCCAGCAGCCTTGATACAAGTCAGGAAAAACTGTTTTTT | CASSLDTSQEKLFF
TRBJ1-1 | 12 | NA | NA | TRBV29-1 | TGCAGCGTGGTACAGGGAAACACTGAAGCTTTCTTT | CSVVQGNTEAFF
TRBJ2-3 | 15 | TRBD1 | NA | TRBV2 | TGTGCCAGCAGTACACAGGGGGCGAGCACAGATACGCAGTATTTT | CASSTQGASTDTQYF
TRBJ1-2 | 16 | TRBD1 | NA | TRBV19 | TGTGCCAGTAGTATTCGGGCGACAGGGGGAACTTATGGCTACACCTTC | CASSIRATGGTYGYTF
TRBJ2-7 | 13 | NA | NA | TRBV2 | TGTGCCAGCAGAACTAGAGACGGTTACGAGCAGTACTTC | CASRTRDGYEQYF
TRBJ2-7 | 20 | TRBD1 | once | TRBV14 | TGTGCCAGCAGCCAAGTTAGTGCGGGACAGGGGTATTGGCCGACCTACGAGCAGTACTTC | CASSQVSAGQGYWPTYEQYF
TRBJ1-1 | 14 | NA | NA | TRBV3-1/TRBV3-2 | TGTGCCAGCGCCCTCTACGGGGAGGACACTGAAGCTTTCTTT | CASALYGEDTEAFF